This TCR beta chain was captured by sequencing in a study of cytomegalovirus exposure and HLA in healthy donors (dated by TCRdb to the late 2010s). Study-wide context: An earlier analysis of several hundred of the donors reported about 260 Gb of sequence data and 117 million unique TCR beta sequences obtained from 150 million to 200 million T cells. Every discovery cohort repertoire had been produced on one sequencing platform. Genome-wide SNP genotypes for about three fifths of the roughly 670 donors were used in a later genetic analysis, which treated that subset as a discovery cohort. Of the 300 to 500 genotyped donors, approximately 81% were placed in the genetic ancestry cluster associated with self-reported Caucasian donors. Among 398 genotyped donors of the cohort, an average of roughly 230,000 unique TCR beta nucleotide sequences was sequenced per donor, of which about 19% were non-productive. Donor age, sex, ethnicity and CMV serostatus were collected together with the repertoire data. In an earlier analysis of a few hundred of the donors, high-throughput TCR beta sequencing was used to judge whether each TCR beta V gene segment behaved as functional or pseudogenic. In the later analysis, no new phenotypic data were used to find candidate immune exposures; instead, reliance was placed on TCR beta sequences and their occurrence across donors. HLA typing included class I and class II loci at four-digit resolution. Roughly five DR-DQ haplotypes were treated as single units for association and clustering because of strong linkage in the cohort. The number of typed donors differed by locus: roughly 629-640 for A, B, C, DRB1 and DQB1; 500 to 550 for DQA1; 600 to 610 for DPA1; and around 470 for DPB1. The T cell repertoires of 550 to 850 subjects were profiled by immunosequencing and related to cytomegalovirus serostatus. A separate validation cohort of over a hundred different subjects was used in addition to the roughly 640-subject first cohort. To predict cytomegalovirus infection status, the study brought together high-throughput TCR immunosequencing, statistical association of individual TCRs with disease status, and machine learning. The study aimed to test whether signatures of past pathogen exposure could be identified by cataloging public T cell receptors. An early release that covered around 590 HLA-typed donors contained around 330 gigabases of sequencing data and tens of millions of unique TCR sequences. A later analysis re-examined previously published TCR beta repertoires from more than 550 donors and added high-resolution HLA genotyping to investigate patterns of TCR occurrence. Study-wide conclusions, independent of this receptor: The cohort was sequenced for TCR beta chains only, and without alpha or paired-chain data the features that could be detected were limited. The earlier analysis of about 600 of the donors excluded roughly 17 rarely observed V segments, including chromosome 9 orphons, because counts were too low. Some IMGT-functional V segments, including TRBV6-2 and TRBV6-3, could not be told apart with the 87-base-pair reads, so those segments were excluded. According to a later genetic analysis, donors in an Asian-associated ancestry cluster had fewer N-insertions in productive TCRs than the roughly 670-donor mean. A total of roughly 160 TCR beta chains were listed by the study as associated with cytomegalovirus. According to a later analysis, most CMV-associated TCR beta chains appeared to be HLA-restricted, and the HLA associations seemed to be driven largely by CMV exposure. It was suggested by the authors that the approach could potentially be generalized to other disease states and immunological phenotypes. According to a later analysis, parvovirus B19, influenza, CMV and Epstein-Barr virus appeared linked to several top co-occurrence clusters. Across donors, most TCR sequences were observed very rarely, whereas some public TCRs were present in many individuals. In vitro tests confirmed that a few of the cytomegalovirus-associated TCR beta chains recognize cytomegalovirus antigens. V-gene and J-gene trimming of TCR beta chains was associated with a missense DCLRE1C variant in a later genetic analysis, and the association was replicated in an independent cohort. For the cohort, immune exposure information was limited to CMV serostatus. Broadly in line with IMGT annotations, most TCR beta V segments showed up in productive rearrangements about 87% or about 30% of the time in an earlier analysis of around 550 of the donors. A later analysis found that HLA-associated TCR beta chains were more clonally expanded and had lower generation probabilities than equally common non-associated chains. Cytomegalovirus status was reported to be diagnosed by the classifier with high specificity and sensitivity in both the original and validation cohorts. Linkage disequilibrium might explain the correlated functional status among segregating V segments, but an unknown experimental factor could not be excluded. Because some donors lacked HLA typing at each locus, the association tests relied only on the typed subset. Presence/absence analyses assumed roughly uniform sequencing depth across donors, an assumption that may not hold. When HLA alleles, especially DR and DQ, strongly co-occurred, TCR associations were difficult to assign to individual alleles. A further reported finding was that TCR beta sequences accurately predicted the HLA-A and HLA-B alleles for most subjects in the first cohort. A group of highly shared sequence variants was considered likely to be a technical artifact of the sequencing pipeline. In a later analysis, TCR association rates were found to vary across HLA loci, with the most associated TCRs seen for DRB1 alleles and the fewest for HLA-C alleles. Specific HLA alleles were associated with some 15,000 TCR beta sequences at a false discovery rate of 0.05 in a later analysis.

The cohort consisted of approximately 670 healthy bone marrow donors. At the time of sampling, all cohort members were nominally healthy, though unrecorded immune exposures were likely present. The donor tested CMV seropositive and was one of the 289 seropositive cohort members. A peripheral blood sample was provided by each donor, and peripheral blood mononuclear cells were used for TCR beta sequencing. The Qiagen DNeasy Blood Extraction Kit was used to extract genomic DNA from the blood cell samples. A note on this clone: What antigen it recognizes has not been identified. No base quality values were provided; no much bigger clone lies one nucleotide off.

Inclusive of the bounding cysteine and phenylalanine, the CDR3 is 13 residues long. The DNA shown is the 39-base CDR3, in frame from base 1. Looking up the germline V gene (reference sequence) yields CDR1 GTSNPN and CDR2 SVGIG. Deletion took 1 base off V and 0 bases off J, with a span of 4 bases between the germline ends. Libraries were made using the immunoSEQ multiplex PCR assay. A mixture of 60 forward primers for TCR Vbeta segments and 13 reverse primers for TCR Jbeta segments was used in the multiplex PCR. The CDR3 region of rearranged TCR beta genes was amplified from genomic DNA by a multiplex PCR assay. Amplified TCR beta libraries were sequenced as 87-base-pair reads on the Illumina HiSeq System. In the authors' own workflow: In a later analysis, some 80 million unique TCR beta chains were counted across the 500 to 850 repertoires, and roughly 11 million of these chains were shared by at least two donors. Raw reads were error-corrected and collapsed into unique sequences with a nearest-neighbor algorithm that merged closely related sequences to remove PCR and sequencing errors. To assign V, D and J gene segments, CDR3 sequences were aligned to IMGT reference sequences. Each retained sequence needed at least a six-nucleotide match to both a V gene segment and a J gene segment. Rearrangements were classified as productive when the CDR3 lacked stop codons and remained in frame with V and J, and all other rearrangements were classified as non-productive. Following IMGT convention, CDR3 was defined as the stretch from the second conserved V-encoded cysteine up to the conserved J-encoded phenylalanine. Sequences without an unambiguous match to a single V gene segment were excluded from the earlier analysis of 450 to 650 of the donors. An earlier analysis of 450 to 650 of the donors called V segments functional above 56.7% productive rearrangements and segregating when the between-donor standard deviation exceeded 5%. To diagnose cytomegalovirus status from the catalog of TCR beta chain sequences, a statistical classification framework was built. In a later analysis, V and J genes were assigned by comparing TCR nucleotide sequences against IMGT/GENE-DB human TR gene sequences. In a later analysis, CDR3 sequences and most-parsimonious VDJ recombination scenarios were assigned using the TCRdist pipeline. In a later analysis, each TCR beta chain was defined by its CDR3 amino acid sequence together with its V-gene family, and reads lacking a unique V-gene family were excluded. A later analysis removed 592 highly shared, low-generation-probability nucleotide sequences to deal with suspected cross-contamination and a sequencing artifact. For each public chain, a later analysis derived a clonal expansion index from normalized ranks of inferred template counts within each repertoire. A later analysis computed generation probabilities with a VDJ recombination model fitted to out-of-frame rearrangements, and checked the results against IGoR. In a later analysis, hypergeometric tests were used to score TCR-TCR, TCR-HLA and TCR-CMV co-occurrence, with a repertoire-size bias correction applied to TCR pairs. A later analysis estimated false discovery rates by permuting HLA or CMV assignments 20 times. In a later analysis, co-occurring TCRs were grouped using DBSCAN, and TCRdist sequence similarity was added for clustering within HLA-allele-positive subsets. Repertoires with fewer than 30,000 or more than 120,000 public chains, plus five repertoires with anomalous nucleotide sharing, were excluded from co-occurrence clustering. TCRdb took this table from immuneACCESS and kept in-frame rearrangements with V and J called. Such tables lack part of the clones; where checked against another copy, unresolved V genes explain under half of the gap, and the rest is unexplained. V, J and clone size are taken as reported in that table, and D and trimming were inferred from the DNA itself. Within this sample are approximately 150,000 clones, with 77% of them counted one time only. The ten largest clones represent roughly 2.6% of the sample.

Sequenced input: PBMCs. The sequence was obtained from a woman between 35 and 50 years old in good health and CMV-seropositive. The sequence links TRBV30 to TRBJ2-1, with the D gene not clear enough to name. The nucleotide sequence is given as TGTGCCTGGAGTGAGAGCTCCTACAATGAGCAGTTCTTC. This gives the protein CAWSESSYNEQFF.